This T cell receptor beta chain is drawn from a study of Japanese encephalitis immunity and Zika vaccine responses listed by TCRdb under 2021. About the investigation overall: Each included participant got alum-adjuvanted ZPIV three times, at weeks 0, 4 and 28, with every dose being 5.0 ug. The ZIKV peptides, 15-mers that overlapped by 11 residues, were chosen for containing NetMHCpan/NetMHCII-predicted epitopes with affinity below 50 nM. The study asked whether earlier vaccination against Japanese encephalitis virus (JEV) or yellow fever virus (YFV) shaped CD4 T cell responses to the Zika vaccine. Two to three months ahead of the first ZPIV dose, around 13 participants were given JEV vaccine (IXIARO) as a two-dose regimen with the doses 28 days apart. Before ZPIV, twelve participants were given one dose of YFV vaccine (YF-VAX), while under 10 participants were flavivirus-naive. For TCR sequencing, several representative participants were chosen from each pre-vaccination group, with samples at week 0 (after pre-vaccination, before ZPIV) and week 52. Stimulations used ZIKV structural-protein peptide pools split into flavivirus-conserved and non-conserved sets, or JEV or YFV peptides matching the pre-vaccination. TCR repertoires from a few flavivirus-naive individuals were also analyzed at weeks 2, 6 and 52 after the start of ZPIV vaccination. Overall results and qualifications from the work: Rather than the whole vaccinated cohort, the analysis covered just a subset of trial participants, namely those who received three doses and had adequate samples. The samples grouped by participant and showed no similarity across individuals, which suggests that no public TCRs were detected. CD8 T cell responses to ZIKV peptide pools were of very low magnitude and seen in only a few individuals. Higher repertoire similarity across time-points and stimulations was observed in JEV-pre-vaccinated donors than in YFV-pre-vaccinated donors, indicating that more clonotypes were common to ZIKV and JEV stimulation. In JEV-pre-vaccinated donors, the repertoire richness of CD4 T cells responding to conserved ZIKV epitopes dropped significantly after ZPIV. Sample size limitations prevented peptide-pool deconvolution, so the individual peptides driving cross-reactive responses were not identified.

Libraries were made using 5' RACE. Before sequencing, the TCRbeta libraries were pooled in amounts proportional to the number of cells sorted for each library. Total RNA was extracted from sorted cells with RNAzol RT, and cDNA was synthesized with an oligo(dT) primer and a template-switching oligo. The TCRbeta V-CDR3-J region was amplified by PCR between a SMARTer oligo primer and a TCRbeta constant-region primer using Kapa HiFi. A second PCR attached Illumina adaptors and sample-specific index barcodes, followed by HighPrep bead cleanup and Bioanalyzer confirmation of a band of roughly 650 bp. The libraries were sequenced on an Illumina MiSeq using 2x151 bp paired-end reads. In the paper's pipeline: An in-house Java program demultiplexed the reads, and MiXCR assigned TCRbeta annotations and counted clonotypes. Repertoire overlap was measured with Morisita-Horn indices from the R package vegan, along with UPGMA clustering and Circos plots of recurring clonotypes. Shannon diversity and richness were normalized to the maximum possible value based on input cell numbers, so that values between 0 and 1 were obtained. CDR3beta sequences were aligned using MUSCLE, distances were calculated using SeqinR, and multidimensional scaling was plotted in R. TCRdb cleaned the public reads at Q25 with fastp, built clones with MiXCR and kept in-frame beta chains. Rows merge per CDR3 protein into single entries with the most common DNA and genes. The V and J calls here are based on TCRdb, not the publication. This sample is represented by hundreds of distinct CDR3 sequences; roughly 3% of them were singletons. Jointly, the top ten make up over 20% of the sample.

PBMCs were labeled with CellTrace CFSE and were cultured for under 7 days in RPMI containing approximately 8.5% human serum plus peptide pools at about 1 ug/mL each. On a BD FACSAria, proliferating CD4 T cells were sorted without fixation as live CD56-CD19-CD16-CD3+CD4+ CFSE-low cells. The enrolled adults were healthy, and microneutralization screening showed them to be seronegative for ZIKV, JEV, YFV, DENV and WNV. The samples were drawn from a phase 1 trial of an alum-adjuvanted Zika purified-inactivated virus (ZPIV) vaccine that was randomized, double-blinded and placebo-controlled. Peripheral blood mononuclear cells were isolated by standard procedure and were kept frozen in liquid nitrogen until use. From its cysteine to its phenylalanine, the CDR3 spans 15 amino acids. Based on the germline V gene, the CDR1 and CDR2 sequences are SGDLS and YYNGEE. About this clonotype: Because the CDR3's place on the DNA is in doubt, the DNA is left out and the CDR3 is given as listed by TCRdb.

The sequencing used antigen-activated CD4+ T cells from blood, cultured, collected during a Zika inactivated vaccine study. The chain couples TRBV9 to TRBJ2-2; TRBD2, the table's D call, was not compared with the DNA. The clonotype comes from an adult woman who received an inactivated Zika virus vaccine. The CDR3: CASSASRRTGELFFF.